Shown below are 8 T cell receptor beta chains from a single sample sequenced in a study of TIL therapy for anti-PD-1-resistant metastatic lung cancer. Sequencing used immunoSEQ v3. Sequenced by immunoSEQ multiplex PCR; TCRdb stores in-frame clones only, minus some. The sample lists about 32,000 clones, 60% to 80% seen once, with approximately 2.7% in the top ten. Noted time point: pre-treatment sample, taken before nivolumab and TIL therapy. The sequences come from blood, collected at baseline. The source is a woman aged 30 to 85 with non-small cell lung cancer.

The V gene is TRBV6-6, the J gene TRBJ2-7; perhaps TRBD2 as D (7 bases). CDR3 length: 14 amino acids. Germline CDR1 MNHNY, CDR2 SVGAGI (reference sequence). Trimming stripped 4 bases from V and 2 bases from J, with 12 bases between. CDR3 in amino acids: CASSSWGGPYEQYF. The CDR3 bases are TGTGCCAGCAGTTCCTGGGGGGGCCCCTACGAGCAGTACTTC.

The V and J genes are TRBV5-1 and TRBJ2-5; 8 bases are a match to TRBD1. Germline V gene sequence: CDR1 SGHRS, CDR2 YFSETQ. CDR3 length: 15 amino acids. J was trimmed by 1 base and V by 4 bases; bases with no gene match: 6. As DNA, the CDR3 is TGCGCCAGCAGCGCGATTGGGACAGGCCAAGAGACCCAGTACTTC. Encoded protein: CASSAIGTGQETQYF.

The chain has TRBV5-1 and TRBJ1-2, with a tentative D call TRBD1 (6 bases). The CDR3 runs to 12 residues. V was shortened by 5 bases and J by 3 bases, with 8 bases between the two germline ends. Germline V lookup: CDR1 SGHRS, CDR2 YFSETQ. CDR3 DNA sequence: TGCGCCAGCAGAGGGGGGGACTATGGCTACACCTTC. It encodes CASRGGDYGYTF.

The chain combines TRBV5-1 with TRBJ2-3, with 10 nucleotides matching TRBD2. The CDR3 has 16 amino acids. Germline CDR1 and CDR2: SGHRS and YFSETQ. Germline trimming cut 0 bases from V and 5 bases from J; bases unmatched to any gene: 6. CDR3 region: CASSLAASGGGDTQYF. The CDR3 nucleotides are TGCGCCAGCAGCTTGGCGGCTAGCGGGGGTGGAGATACGCAGTATTTT.

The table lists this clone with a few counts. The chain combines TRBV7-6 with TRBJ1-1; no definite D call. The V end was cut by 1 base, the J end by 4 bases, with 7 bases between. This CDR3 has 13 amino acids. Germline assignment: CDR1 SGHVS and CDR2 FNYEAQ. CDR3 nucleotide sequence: TGTGCCAGCAGCTTAGGTCAGGCCACTGAAGCTTTCTTT. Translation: CASSLGQATEAFF.

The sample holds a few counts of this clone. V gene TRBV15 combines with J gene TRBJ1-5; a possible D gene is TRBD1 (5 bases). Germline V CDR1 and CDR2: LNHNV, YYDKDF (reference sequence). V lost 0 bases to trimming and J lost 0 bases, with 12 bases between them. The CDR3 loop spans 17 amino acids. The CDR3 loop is CATSRDLVTDSNQPQHF. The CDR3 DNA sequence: TGTGCCACCAGCAGAGATTTGGTGACAGATAGCAATCAGCCCCAGCATTTT.

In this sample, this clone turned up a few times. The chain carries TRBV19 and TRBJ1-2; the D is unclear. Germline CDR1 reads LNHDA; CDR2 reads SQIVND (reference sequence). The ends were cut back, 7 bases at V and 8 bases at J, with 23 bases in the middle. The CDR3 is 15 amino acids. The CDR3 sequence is CASTSPGRSVSGYTF. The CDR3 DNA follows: TGTGCCAGTACCTCTCCCGGGAGGAGCGTTAGCGGCTACACCTTC.

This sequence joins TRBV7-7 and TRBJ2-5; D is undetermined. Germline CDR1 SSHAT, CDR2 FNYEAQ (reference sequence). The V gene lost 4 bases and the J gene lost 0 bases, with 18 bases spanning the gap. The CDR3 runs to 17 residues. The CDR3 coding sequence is TGTGCCAGCAGCTCATACGCGACGGCCAGGTACCAAGAGACCCAGTACTTC. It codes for CASSSYATARYQETQYF.